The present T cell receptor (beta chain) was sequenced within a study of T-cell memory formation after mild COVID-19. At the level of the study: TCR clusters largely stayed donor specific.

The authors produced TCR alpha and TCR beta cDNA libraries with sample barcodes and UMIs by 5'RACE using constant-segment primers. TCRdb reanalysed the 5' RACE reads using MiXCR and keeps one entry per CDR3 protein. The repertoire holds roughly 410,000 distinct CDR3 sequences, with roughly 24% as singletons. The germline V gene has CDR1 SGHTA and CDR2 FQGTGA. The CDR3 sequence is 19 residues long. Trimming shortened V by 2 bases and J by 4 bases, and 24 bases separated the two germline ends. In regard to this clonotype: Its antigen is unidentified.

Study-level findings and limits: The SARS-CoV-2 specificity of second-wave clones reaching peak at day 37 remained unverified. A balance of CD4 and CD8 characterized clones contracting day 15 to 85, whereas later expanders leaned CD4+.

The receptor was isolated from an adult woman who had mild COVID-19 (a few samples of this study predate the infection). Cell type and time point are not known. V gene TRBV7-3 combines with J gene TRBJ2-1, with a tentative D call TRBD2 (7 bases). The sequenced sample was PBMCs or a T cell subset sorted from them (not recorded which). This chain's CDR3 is CASSLGNRVWGGKYNEQFF. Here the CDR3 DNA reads TGTGCCAGCAGCTTAGGCAATCGCGTTTGGGGGGGCAAGTACAATGAGCAGTTCTTC.